The clone carrying this TCR beta chain was recorded many times. What it binds is not known. Quantitative 5'-RACE with molecular barcodes produced the TCR beta libraries. One entry per CDR3 protein, called by TCRdb with MiXCR from the 5' RACE reads. The table includes 150,000 to 200,000 distinct CDR3 sequences, about 20% detected once. The data stem from a study of CD8 T cells in ankylosing spondylitis. Study-wide results and caveats: Reportedly, significant enrichment of disease-linked clones occurred in matched ankylosing spondylitis synovial fluid. Disease-linked clones were CD8+ and relatively rare in peripheral blood.

The CDR3 is 12 residues long. Trimming took 8 bases from V and 4 from J, leaving 11 bases between them. The germline CDR1 and CDR2 sequences are MNHNS and SASEGT. This chain links TRBV6-1 with TRBJ1-1; D is unresolved. Specimen: blood, either unsorted or a sorted T cell fraction (not recorded which). This TCR was sampled from a male donor under 30 with ankylosing spondylitis or in good health (not recorded which). The CDR3 DNA is TGTGCCAGCCGGGCAGGAAGCACTGAAGCTTTCTTT. Translating it yields CASRAGSTEAFF.